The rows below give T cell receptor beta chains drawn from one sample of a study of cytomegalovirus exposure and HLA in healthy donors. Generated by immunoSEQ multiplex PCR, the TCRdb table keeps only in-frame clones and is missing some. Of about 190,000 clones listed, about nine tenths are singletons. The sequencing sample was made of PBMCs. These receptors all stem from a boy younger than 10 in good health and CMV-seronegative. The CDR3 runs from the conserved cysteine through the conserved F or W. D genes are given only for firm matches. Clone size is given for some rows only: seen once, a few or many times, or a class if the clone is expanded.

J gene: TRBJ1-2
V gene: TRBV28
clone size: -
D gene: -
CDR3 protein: CASSLEVNYGYTF
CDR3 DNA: TGTGCCAGCAGCTTGGAGGTAAACTATGGCTACACCTTC

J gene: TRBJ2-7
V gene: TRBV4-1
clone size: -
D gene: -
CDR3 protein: CASSQVERLIYEQYF
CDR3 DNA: TGCGCCAGCAGCCAAGTGGAGCGGCTCATCTACGAGCAGTACTTC

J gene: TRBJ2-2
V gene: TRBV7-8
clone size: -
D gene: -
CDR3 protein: CASLSGRGAQLRELFF
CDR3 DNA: TGTGCCAGCCTAAGCGGACGGGGGGCACAGTTAAGGGAGCTGTTTTTT

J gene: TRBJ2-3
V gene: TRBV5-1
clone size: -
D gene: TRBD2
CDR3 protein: CASSLEGWTSPADTQYF
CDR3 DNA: TGCGCCAGCAGCTTGGAAGGATGGACTAGCCCCGCAGATACGCAGTATTTT

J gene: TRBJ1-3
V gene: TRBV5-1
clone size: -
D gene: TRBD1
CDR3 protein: CASSPGQGRDTIYF
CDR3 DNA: TGCGCCAGCAGCCCCGGACAGGGTCGAGACACCATATATTTT

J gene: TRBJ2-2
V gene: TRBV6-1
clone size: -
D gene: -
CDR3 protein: CASSFQGAYTGELFF
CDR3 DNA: TGTGCCAGCAGTTTCCAGGGTGCCTACACCGGGGAGCTGTTTTTT

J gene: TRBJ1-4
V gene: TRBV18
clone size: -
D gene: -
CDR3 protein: CASSPSPGEKLFF
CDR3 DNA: TGTGCCAGCTCGCCATCGCCAGGGGAAAAACTGTTTTTT

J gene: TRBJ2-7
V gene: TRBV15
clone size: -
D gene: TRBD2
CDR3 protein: CATSSSGTRPYEQYF
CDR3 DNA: TGTGCCACCAGCAGTTCCGGGACTAGACCTTACGAGCAGTACTTC

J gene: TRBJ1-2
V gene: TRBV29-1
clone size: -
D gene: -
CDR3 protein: CSVEEGLRALGEGYTF
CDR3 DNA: TGCAGCGTTGAAGAAGGCTTGAGGGCCCTCGGGGAGGGCTACACCTTC

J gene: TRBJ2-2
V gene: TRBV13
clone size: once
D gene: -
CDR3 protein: CASSFAGELFF
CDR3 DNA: TGTGCCAGCAGCTTCGCCGGGGAGCTGTTTTTT

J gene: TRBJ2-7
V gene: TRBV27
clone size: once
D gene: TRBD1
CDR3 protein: CANPTTGSSYEQYF
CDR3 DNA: TGTGCCAACCCCACGACAGGGTCAAGCTACGAGCAGTACTTC

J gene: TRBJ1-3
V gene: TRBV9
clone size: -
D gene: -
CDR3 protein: CASSVEHSGNTIYF
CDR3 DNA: TGTGCCAGCAGCGTAGAACACTCTGGAAACACCATATATTTT

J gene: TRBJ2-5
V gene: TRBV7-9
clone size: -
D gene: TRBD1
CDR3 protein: CASSFGTGGETQYF
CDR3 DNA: TGTGCCAGCAGCTTCGGGACAGGGGGAGAGACCCAGTACTTC

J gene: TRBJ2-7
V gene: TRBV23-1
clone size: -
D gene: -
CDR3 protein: CASSQYTPSYEQYF
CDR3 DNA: TGCGCCAGCAGTCAATATACACCGTCCTACGAGCAGTACTTC

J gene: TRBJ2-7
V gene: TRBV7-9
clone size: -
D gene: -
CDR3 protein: CSSSVPGDEQYF
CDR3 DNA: TGTTCCAGCAGCGTACCAGGGGACGAGCAGTACTTC

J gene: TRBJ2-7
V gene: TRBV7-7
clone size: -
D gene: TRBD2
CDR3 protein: CASSLDRRAGGPREQYF
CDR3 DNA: TGTGCCAGCAGCTTAGACCGTCGGGCGGGAGGGCCTAGGGAGCAGTACTTC

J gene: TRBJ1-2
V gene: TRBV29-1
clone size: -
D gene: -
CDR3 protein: CSVEGRAGYTF
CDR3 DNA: TGCAGCGTTGAAGGGAGGGCCGGCTACACCTTC

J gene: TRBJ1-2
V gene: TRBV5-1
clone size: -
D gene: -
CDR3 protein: CASSLGWGEYGYTF
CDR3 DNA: TGCGCCAGCAGCTTGGGATGGGGCGAATATGGCTACACCTTC

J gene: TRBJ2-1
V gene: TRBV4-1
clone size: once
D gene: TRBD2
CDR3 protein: CASSDTSGASYNEQFF
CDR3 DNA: TGCGCCAGCAGCGATACTAGCGGAGCCTCCTACAATGAGCAGTTCTTC

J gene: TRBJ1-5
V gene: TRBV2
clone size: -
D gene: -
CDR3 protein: CASSASRPPNQPQHF
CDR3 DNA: TGTGCCAGCAGTGCTAGCAGGCCACCCAATCAGCCCCAGCATTTT

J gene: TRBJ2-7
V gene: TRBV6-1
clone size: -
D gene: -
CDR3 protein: CASSDNRNPVYEQYF
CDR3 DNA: TGTGCCAGCAGTGACAACAGGAACCCTGTCTACGAGCAGTACTTC

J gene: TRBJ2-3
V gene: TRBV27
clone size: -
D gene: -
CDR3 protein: CASRLPGNTDTQYF
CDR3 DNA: TGTGCCAGCCGCCTACCAGGGAACACAGATACGCAGTATTTT

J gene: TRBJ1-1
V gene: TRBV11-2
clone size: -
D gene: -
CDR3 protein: CASTLRQGNTEAFF
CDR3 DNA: TGTGCCAGCACCTTAAGGCAGGGAAACACTGAAGCTTTCTTT

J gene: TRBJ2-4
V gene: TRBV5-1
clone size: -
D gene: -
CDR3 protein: CASSLEGGEDIQYF
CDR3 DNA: TGCGCCAGCAGCTTGGAAGGCGGTGAGGACATTCAGTACTTC

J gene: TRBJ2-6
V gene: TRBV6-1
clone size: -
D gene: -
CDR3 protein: CASSELEGRLGSGANVLTF
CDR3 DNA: TGTGCCAGCAGTGAATTAGAGGGCAGGCTAGGATCTGGGGCCAACGTCCTGACTTTC

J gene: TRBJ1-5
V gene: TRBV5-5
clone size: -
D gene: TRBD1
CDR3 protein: CASSLTPTGDQPQHF
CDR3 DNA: TGTGCCAGCAGCTTGACACCGACAGGGGACCAGCCCCAGCATTTT

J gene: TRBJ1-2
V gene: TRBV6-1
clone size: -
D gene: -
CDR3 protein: CASSERRGLGGYTF
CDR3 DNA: TGTGCCAGCAGTGAGAGAAGGGGTCTTGGGGGCTACACCTTC

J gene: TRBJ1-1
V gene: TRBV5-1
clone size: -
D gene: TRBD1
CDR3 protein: CASSLSPGTGDTEAFF
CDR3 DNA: TGCGCCAGCAGCTTGTCCCCTGGGACAGGGGACACTGAAGCTTTCTTT

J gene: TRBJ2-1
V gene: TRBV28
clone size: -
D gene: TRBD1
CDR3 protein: CASSRDRGNEQFF
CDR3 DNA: TGTGCCAGCAGTCGGGACAGGGGCAATGAGCAGTTCTTC

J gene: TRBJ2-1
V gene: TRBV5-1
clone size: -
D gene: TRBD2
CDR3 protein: CASSNSGGYNEQFF
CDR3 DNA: TGCGCCAGCAGCAACTCCGGGGGGTACAATGAGCAGTTCTTC

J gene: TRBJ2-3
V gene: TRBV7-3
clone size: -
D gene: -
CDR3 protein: CASSNRNADTQYF
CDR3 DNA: TGTGCCAGCAGCAACAGGAACGCAGATACGCAGTATTTT

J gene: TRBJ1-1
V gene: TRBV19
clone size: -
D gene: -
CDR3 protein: CASKYLIEGNTEAFF
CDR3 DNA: TGTGCCAGCAAATACCTGATAGAGGGGAACACTGAAGCTTTCTTT

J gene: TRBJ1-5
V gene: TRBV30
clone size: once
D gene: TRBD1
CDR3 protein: CAWSVRGQGNIQPQHF
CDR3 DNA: TGTGCCTGGAGTGTACGAGGACAGGGGAATATTCAGCCCCAGCATTTT

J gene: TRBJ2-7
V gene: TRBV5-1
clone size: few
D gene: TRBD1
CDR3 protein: CASSPRDRSYEQYF
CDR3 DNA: TGCGCCAGCAGCCCTCGGGACAGGTCCTACGAGCAGTACTTC

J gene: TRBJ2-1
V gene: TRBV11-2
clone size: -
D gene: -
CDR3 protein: CASSLGGTPRYEQFF
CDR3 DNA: TGTGCCAGCAGCTTAGGAGGGACTCCAAGGTATGAGCAGTTCTTC